These 16 T cell receptor beta chains were sequenced from one sample in a study of Ad26.COV2.S vaccination and SARS-CoV-2 variants. Treatment meaning: some 19 received Ad26.COV2.S at low or high dose, single or two shots; 5 received placebo; per-sample allocation not given. Sampling occurred on day 63 after the first vaccine or placebo injection. The table came from immunoSEQ multiplex PCR; TCRdb's copy has only in-frame clones and leaves some out. Here the sample spans about 400,000 clones, around 89% being singletons. The sequencing used peripheral blood, collected in a trial of Ad26.COV2.S vaccine versus placebo. These receptors all come from a person aged 18-60 years who received the Ad26.COV2.S COVID-19 vaccine or a placebo.

This chain links TRBV12-5 with TRBJ2-3, with 8 positions matching TRBD1. The CDR3 is 15 residues long. Germline V gene lookup returns CDR1 LGHNT and CDR2 FRNRAP. V shed 6 bases and J 3 bases; nucleotides not matched to a gene: 8. The CDR3 region has the DNA TGTGCTAGTGGCTGGGCCAACAGGGGGACAGATACGCAGTATTTT. Protein: CASGWANRGTDTQYF.

The V and J genes are TRBV27 and TRBJ2-7, with TRBD1 matching 9 bases. The CDR3 runs to 15 residues. Germline CDR1 reads MNHEY; CDR2 reads SMNVEV (reference sequence). V gave up 5 bases and J gave up 6 bases; unmatched junction bases: 11. The CDR3 DNA reads as TGTGCCAGCAGTCACTCGGGACAGGGTGGTCCCGAGCAGTACTTC. It specifies CASSHSGQGGPEQYF.

This clone appeared a few times. This chain uses TRBV30 with TRBJ2-7; TRBD1 matches at 12 bases. The V segment lost 1 base and the J segment 5 bases; nucleotides outside the gene matches: 6. CDR3 size: 15 residues. Germline assignment: CDR1 GTSNPN and CDR2 SVGIG (reference sequence). The CDR3 reads CAWSGDRGRIDEQYF. CDR3 DNA sequence: TGTGCCTGGAGTGGGGACAGGGGGCGCATCGACGAGCAGTACTTC. Together with reference TRBV30 and TRBJ2-7, the CDR3 gives the full variable domain: SQTIHQWPATLVQPVGSPLSLECTVEGTSNPNLYWYRQAAGRGLQLLFYSVGIGQISSEVPQNLSASRPQDRQFILSSKKLLLSDSGFYLCAWSGDRGRIDEQYFGPGTRLTVT.

The V and J genes are TRBV27 and TRBJ2-6; D is unclear. CDR3 length: 15 residues. Germline V gene lookup returns CDR1 MNHEY and CDR2 SMNVEV (reference sequence). Trimming pared 5 bases from V and 0 bases from J, leaving 8 bases between. CDR3 sequence (DNA): TGTGCCAGCAGTCGTGAAGGCTCTGGGGCCAACGTCCTGACTTTC. Translating it yields CASSREGSGANVLTF.

The chain has TRBV4-2 and TRBJ1-3; D is perhaps TRBD1 (5 bases). V was cut by 2 bases and J by 0 bases, with 17 bases left in between. Germline V CDR1 and CDR2: LGHNA, YNFKEQ. This CDR3 is built from 18 residues. DNA for the CDR3: TGTGCCAGCAGCCAATTACCCCTACAGGCCACCTCTGGAAACACCATATATTTT. This encodes CASSQLPLQATSGNTIYF.

This clone came up once. V and J are TRBV5-6 and TRBJ2-7; 8 positions match TRBD1. The CDR3 extends over 16 amino acids. The V and J ends lost 2 bases and 12 bases, in that order; junction bases with no gene match: 19. CDR1 SGHDT and CDR2 YYEEEE come from the germline V gene. The CDR3 DNA is TGTGCCAGCAGCTTATCTCTAGGACAGGGTAACTACGCGGTGTACTTC. Its translation: CASSLSLGQGNYAVYF.

The chain uses TRBV2 and TRBJ1-5; D might be TRBD1 (5 bases). Trimming removed 3 bases at V and 4 bases at J, with 13 bases between. Looked up from germline, CDR1 is SNHLY and CDR2 is FYNNEI. The CDR3 sequence is 15 residues long. The CDR3 is CASSDKGRRNQPQHF. The CDR3 bases are TGTGCCAGCAGTGACAAGGGGCGGAGAAATCAGCCCCAGCATTTT.

V is TRBV18 and J is TRBJ2-7; possible D gene TRBD2, 5 bases. The germline CDR1 and CDR2 sequences are KGHSH and LQKENI. V was pared by 0 bases and J by 5 bases, with 11 bases between. CDR3 length equals 14 residues. Here the CDR3 reads CASSPPTRVNEQYF. The CDR3 DNA reads TGTGCCAGCTCACCACCGACGAGGGTCAACGAGCAGTACTTC.

The chain combines TRBV19 with TRBJ1-6; a weak D match, TRBD1 (5 bases). Germline values: CDR1 LNHDA, CDR2 SQIVND (reference sequence). The germline V and J ends were trimmed by 3 bases and 13 bases, with 16 bases remaining between them. The CDR3 sequence is 14 residues long. CDR3 amino acids: CASSIGTDLGPLHF. CDR3 nucleotides: TGTGCCAGTAGTATTGGGACTGACCTCGGGCCCCTCCACTTT.

In DNA form, the CDR3 reads TGCAGTGCGGGGGCTGGGGATGAAGCTTTCTTT. Its protein product is CSAGAGDEAFF. V and J are TRBV20-1 and TRBJ1-1; possibly TRBD1 for D (6 bases). The germline gives CDR1 DFQATT, CDR2 SNEGSKA (reference sequence). With 6 bases removed from V and 7 bases from J, the gap between germline ends came to 12 bases. This CDR3 has 11 residues.

The V gene is TRBV3-1 (or the pseudogene TRBV3-2), the J gene TRBJ1-6, with 9 bases that match TRBD1. Germline V gene data show CDR1 as LGHDT and CDR2 as YNNKEL (reference sequence). The CDR3 covers 14 residues. V lost 4 bases, J lost 9 bases, and 4 bases stayed unmatched. The CDR3, as DNA: TGTGCCAGCAGCCCGGGACAGGGAGTTTCACCCCTCCACTTT. Encoded protein: CASSPGQGVSPLHF.

Here the CDR3 DNA reads TGTGCCAGCAGTTACTCAAGAGGGAGTAATTATGAGCAGTTCTTC. Translation: CASSYSRGSNYEQFF. The gene calls are TRBV6-5 and TRBJ2-1; D may be TRBD2 (5 bases). Germline V gives CDR1 MNHEY, CDR2 SVGAGI. The CDR3 spans 15 residues. V was clipped by 0 bases and J by 8 bases, with 14 bases between them.

This chain uses TRBV7-9 with TRBJ2-4, with TRBD1 identical over 10 bases. The V segment lost 5 bases and the J segment 1 base; nucleotides outside the gene matches: 8. This CDR3 region has 17 residues. CDR1 and CDR2 (germline): SEHNR, FQNEAQ (reference sequence). DNA of the CDR3: TGTGCCAGCAGCCCCGGGACAGGGGTTGGGGCCAAAAACATTCAGTACTTC. This gives the protein CASSPGTGVGAKNIQYF. Variable domain in full (rest from reference TRBV7-9 and TRBJ2-4): DTGVSQNPRHKITKRGQNVTFRCDPISEHNRLYWYRQTLGQGPEFLTYFQNEAQLEKSRLLSDRFSAERPKGSFSTLEIQRTEQGDSAMYLCASSPGTGVGAKNIQYFGAGTRLSVL.

The chain combines TRBV5-6 with TRBJ1-4, with a possible D match to TRBD1 (5 bases). The germline V and J ends were trimmed by 6 bases and 8 bases, with 17 bases remaining between them. Germline CDR1 SGHDT, CDR2 YYEEEE. The CDR3 loop spans 14 amino acids. CDR3 protein: CASTILMGDEKLFF. The CDR3 DNA is TGTGCCAGCACCATATTGATGGGGGACGAAAAACTGTTTTTT. The variable domain in full, with the rest retrieved from reference TRBV5-6 and TRBJ1-4, is DAGVTQSPTHLIKTRGQQVTLRCSPKSGHDTVSWYQQALGQGPQFIFQYYEEEERQRGNFPDRFSGHQFPNYSSELNVNALLLGDSALYLCASTILMGDEKLFFGSGTQLSVL.

The CDR3 loop reads CASSVYQGADAEAFF. CDR3 DNA: TGTGCCAGCAGCGTATACCAGGGGGCTGATGCTGAAGCTTTCTTT. This chain uses TRBV7-9 with TRBJ1-1, with TRBD1 matching over 8 bases. Germline CDR1 SEHNR, CDR2 FQNEAQ (reference sequence). This CDR3 is 15 amino acids long. Unmatched junction bases numbered 11, after V lost 5 bases and J lost 6 bases.

The chain has TRBV11-3 and TRBJ2-3; 9 bases align to TRBD2. Germline lookup yields CDR1 SGHNT and CDR2 YENEEA. The CDR3 is 16 amino acids. The V and J ends lost 5 bases and 3 bases, in that order; junction bases with no gene match: 9. CDR3 sequence (DNA): TGTGCCAGCAGCCCCTTAGCGGGAGTTGGGACAGATACGCAGTATTTT. Translated, it gives CASSPLAGVGTDTQYF.